This T cell receptor beta chain was observed in a study of cytomegalovirus exposure and HLA in healthy donors. On the study more broadly: A subsequent analysis stated that the 120 or so validation repertoires were run on the same platform as the 600 to 750 first-cohort repertoires.

This CDR3 is built from 13 residues. Trimming pared 3 bases from V and 8 bases from J, leaving 13 bases between. The germline CDR1 and CDR2 sequences are MNHNS and SASEGT. Only in-frame clones appear in the TCRdb table, and some are missing; sequencing was by immunoSEQ multiplex PCR. The table records some 310,000 clones, roughly 88% of them present only once. To note about this clone: Its cognate antigen is unknown.

Study results and limitations: Overall, approximately 150 TCR beta chains were annotated as cytomegalovirus-associated. Per published reports, the classifier diagnosed cytomegalovirus status with high specificity and sensitivity. Rarity held for most TCR sequences, but there were some public TCRs that occurred in many donors.

The source of this sequence is a man aged 25 to 40 in good health and CMV-seronegative. The chain carries TRBV6-1 and TRBJ1-2; D is unresolved. The sample comprised PBMCs. The CDR3 sequence: CASSEEPRNGYTF. DNA of the CDR3: TGTGCCAGCAGTGAGGAGCCCCGAAACGGCTACACCTTC.